This T cell receptor (beta chain) was sequenced during a study of blood T cell repertoires in COVID-19. The CDR3 length is 13 residues. The ends were cut back, 5 bases at V and 3 bases at J, with 10 bases in the middle. Germline V CDR1 and CDR2: LGHDT, YNNKEL (reference sequence). Profiling relied on immunoSEQ multiplex PCR, and the TCRdb table lists in-frame clones only, not all of them. The data hold about 56,000 clones, with roughly 84% observed a single time. The chain joins TRBV3-1 (or the pseudogene TRBV3-2) to TRBJ1-1; no definite D call. The sequence derives from a woman older than 75 with acute or convalescent COVID-19. Material for sequencing was peripheral blood. The CDR3 region is CASSSSRDTEAFF. Here the CDR3 DNA reads TGTGCCAGCAGCAGCTCACGGGACACTGAAGCTTTCTTT.